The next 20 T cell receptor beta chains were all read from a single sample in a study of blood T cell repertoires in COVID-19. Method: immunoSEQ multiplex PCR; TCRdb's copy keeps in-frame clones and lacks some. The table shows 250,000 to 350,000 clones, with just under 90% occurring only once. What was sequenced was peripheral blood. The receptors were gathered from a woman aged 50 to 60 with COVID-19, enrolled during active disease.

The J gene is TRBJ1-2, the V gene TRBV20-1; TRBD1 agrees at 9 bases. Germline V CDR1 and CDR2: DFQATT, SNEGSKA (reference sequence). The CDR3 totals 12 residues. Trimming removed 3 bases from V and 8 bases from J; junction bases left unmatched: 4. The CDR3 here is CSASGTGNGYTF. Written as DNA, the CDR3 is TGCAGTGCTAGTGGGACAGGGAACGGCTACACCTTC.

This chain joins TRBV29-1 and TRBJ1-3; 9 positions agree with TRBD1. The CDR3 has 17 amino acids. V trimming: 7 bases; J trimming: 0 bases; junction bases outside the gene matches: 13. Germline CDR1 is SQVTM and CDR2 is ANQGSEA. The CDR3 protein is CSADLEGTGSSGNTIYF. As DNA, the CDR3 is TGCAGCGCCGACCTAGAGGGGACAGGGAGCTCTGGAAACACCATATATTTT.

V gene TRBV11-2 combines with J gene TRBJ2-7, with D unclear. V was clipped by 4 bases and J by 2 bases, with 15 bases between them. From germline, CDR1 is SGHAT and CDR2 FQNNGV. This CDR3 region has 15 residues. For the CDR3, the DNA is TGTGCCAGCAGCTCAAATTTGGGTACAGCCTACGAGCAGTACTTC. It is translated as CASSSNLGTAYEQYF.

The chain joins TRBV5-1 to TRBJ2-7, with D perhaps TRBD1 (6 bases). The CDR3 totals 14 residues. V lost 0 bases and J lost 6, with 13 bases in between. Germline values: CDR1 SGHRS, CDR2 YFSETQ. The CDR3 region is CASSLDRESSEQYF. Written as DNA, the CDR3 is TGCGCCAGCAGCTTGGACAGGGAATCTTCCGAGCAGTACTTC. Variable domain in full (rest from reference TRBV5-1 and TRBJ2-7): KAGVTQTPRYLIKTRGQQVTLSCSPISGHRSVSWYQQTPGQGLQFLFEYFSETQRNKGNFPGRFSGRQFSNSRSEMNVSTLELGDSALYLCASSLDRESSEQYFGPGTRLTVT.

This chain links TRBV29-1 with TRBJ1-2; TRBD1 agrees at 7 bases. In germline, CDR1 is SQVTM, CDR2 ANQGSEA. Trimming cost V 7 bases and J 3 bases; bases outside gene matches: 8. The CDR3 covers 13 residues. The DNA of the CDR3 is TGCAGCGCCCGAGGGGGCGCGGACTATGGCTACACCTTC. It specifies CSARGGADYGYTF.

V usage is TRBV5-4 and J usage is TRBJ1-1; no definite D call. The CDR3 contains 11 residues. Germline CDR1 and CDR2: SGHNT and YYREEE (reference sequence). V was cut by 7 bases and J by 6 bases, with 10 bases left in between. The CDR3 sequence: CASYSISEAFF. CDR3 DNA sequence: TGTGCCAGCTACTCCATCTCTGAAGCTTTCTTT.

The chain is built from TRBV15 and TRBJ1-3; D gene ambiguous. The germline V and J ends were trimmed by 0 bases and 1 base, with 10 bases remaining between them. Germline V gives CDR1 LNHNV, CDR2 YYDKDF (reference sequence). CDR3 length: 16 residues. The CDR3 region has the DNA TGTGCCACCAGCAGAGATGGCCAGGTGTCTGGAAACACCATATATTTT. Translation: CATSRDGQVSGNTIYF.

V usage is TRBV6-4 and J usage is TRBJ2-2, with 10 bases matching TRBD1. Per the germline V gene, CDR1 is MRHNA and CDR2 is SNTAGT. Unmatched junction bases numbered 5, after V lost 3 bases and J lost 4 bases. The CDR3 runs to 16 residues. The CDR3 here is CASSESTGGGTGELFF. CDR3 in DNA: TGTGCCAGCAGTGAGTCGACAGGGGGCGGCACCGGGGAGCTGTTTTTT.

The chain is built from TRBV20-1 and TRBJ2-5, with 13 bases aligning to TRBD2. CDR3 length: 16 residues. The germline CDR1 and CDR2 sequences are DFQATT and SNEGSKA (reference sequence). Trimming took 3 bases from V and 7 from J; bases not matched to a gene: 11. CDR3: CSASSGYGTSGATQYF. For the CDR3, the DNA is TGCAGTGCTAGTAGCGGCTACGGGACTAGCGGGGCGACCCAGTACTTC.

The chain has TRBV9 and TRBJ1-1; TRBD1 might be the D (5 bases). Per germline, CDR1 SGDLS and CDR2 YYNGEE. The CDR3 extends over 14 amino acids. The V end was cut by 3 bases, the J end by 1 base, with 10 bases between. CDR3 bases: TGTGCCAGCAGCGGGGGACTGACGAACACTGAAGCTTTCTTT. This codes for CASSGGLTNTEAFF. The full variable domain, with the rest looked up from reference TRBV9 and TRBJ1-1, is DSGVTQTPKHLITATGQRVTLRCSPRSGDLSVYWYQQSLDQGLQFLIQYYNGEERAKGNILERFSAQQFPDLHSELNLSSLELGDSALYFCASSGGLTNTEAFFGQGTRLTVV.

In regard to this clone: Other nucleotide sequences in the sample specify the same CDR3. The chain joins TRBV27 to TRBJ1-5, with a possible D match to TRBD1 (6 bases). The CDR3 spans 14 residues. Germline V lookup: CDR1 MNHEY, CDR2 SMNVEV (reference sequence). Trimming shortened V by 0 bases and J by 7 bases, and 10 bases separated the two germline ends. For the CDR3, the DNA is TGTGCCAGCAGTTTATCAGGCAGGGGACAGCCCCAGCATTTT. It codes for CASSLSGRGQPQHF.

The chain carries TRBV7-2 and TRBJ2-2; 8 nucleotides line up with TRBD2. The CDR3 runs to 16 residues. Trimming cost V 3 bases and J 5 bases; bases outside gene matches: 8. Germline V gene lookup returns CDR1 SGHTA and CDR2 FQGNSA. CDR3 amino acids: CASSFFGRALTGELFF. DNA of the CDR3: TGTGCCAGCAGCTTTTTCGGGAGGGCTCTGACCGGGGAGCTGTTTTTT.

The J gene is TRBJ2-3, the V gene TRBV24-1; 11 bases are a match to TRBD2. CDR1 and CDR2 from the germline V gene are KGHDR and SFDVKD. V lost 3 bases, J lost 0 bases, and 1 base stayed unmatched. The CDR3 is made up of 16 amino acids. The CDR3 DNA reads TGTGCCACCAGTGATACTAGCGGGGGAAGCACAGATACGCAGTATTTT. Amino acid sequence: CATSDTSGGSTDTQYF.

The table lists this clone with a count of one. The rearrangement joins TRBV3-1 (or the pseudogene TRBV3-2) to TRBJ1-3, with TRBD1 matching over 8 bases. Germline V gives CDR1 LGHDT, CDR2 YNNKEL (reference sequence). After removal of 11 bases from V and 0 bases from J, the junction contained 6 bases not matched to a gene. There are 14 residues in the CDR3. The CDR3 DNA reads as TGTGCCGCAACGGACAGGGCCTCTGGAAACACCATATATTTT. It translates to CAATDRASGNTIYF.

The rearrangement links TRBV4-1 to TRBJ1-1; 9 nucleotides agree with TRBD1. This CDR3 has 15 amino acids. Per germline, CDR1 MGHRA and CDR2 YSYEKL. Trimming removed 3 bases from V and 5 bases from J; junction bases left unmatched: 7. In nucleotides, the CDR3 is TGCGCCAGCAGCCAGGACAGGGGAAGGTTTACTGAAGCTTTCTTT. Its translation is CASSQDRGRFTEAFF.

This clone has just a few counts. CDR3 residues: CASRGGLSGDEQFF. The CDR3 DNA follows: TGTGCCAGCAGGGGAGGACTTTCCGGCGATGAGCAGTTCTTC. V gene TRBV2 combines with J gene TRBJ2-1; TRBD2 might be the D (6 bases). Trimming cost V 6 bases and J 8 bases, with 17 bases left between them. The CDR3 extends over 14 amino acids. Germline values: CDR1 SNHLY, CDR2 FYNNEI.

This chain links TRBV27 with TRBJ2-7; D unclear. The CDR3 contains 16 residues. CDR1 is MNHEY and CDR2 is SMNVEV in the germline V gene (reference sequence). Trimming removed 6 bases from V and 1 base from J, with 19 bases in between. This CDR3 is CASRNALGASSYEQYF. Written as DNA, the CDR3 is TGTGCCAGCAGAAACGCCTTAGGAGCGTCTTCCTACGAGCAGTACTTC.

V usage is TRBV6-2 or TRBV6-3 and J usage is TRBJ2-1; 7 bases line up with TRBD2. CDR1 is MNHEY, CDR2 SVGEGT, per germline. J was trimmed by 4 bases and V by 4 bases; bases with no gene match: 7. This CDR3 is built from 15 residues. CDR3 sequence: CASSLSGAEYNEQFF. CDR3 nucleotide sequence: TGTGCCAGCAGTTTAAGCGGGGCAGAATACAATGAGCAGTTCTTC.

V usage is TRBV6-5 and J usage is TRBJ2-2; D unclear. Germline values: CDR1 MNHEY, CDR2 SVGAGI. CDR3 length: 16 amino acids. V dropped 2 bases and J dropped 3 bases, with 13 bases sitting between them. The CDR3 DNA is TGTGCCAGCAGTTACGACGGAGCGCTATACACCGGGGAGCTGTTTTTT. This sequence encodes CASSYDGALYTGELFF.

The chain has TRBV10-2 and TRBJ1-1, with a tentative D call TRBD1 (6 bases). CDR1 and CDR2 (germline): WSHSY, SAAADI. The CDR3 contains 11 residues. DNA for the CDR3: TGCGGTAGCAGGGGAGTCTCTGAAGCTTTCTTT. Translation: CGSRGVSEAFF.